This TCR beta chain comes out of a study of identical twins. The germline V gene has CDR1 DFQATT and CDR2 SNEGSKA (reference sequence). The V end lost 6 bases, the J end lost 4 bases, and 18 bases lay between the germline ends. This CDR3 has 14 amino acids. This clonotype was recorded at least ten times. TCRdb fed the 5' RACE reads into MiXCR, producing one record per CDR3 protein. The repertoire holds around 250,000 distinct CDR3 sequences, with 6% to 7% as singletons. The sample was also linked to a second study, of T cells expressing NK-cell markers. As that study records: The share of CD8+ T cells held by dominant NKG2C+ clonotypes was roughly 1.0-8% in about six donors.

The rearrangement uses TRBV20-1 and TRBJ1-2; D gene uncertain. Sample: CD8+ T cells sorted from blood. The sequence came from a woman aged 18-29 years in good health. CDR3 in DNA: TGCAGTGCCCGGACCTCAGCGGTCTCCTATGGCTACACCTTC. Encoded protein: CSARTSAVSYGYTF.